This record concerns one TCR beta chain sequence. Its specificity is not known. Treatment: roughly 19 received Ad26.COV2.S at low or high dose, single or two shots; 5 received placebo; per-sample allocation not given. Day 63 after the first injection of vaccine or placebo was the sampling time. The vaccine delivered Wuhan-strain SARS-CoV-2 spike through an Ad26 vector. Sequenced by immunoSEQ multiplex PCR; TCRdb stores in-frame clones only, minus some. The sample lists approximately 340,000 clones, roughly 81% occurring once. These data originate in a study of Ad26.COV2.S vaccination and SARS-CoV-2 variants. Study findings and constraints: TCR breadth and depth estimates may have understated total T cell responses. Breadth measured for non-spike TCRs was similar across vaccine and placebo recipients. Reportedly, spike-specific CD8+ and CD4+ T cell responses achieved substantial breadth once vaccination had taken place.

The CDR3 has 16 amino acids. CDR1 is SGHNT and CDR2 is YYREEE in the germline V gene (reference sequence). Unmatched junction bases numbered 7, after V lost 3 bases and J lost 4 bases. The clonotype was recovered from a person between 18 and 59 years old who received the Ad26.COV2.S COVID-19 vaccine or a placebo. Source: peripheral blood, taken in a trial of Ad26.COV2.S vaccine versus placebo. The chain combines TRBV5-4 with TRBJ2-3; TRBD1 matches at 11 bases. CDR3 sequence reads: CASSWTGTGGADTQYF. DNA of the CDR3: TGTGCCAGCAGCTGGACCGGGACAGGGGGGGCAGATACGCAGTATTTT.